This passage covers 5 T cell receptor beta chains from one sample sequenced in a study of vaccination and CD4 T cells after COVID-19. The antigens of these receptors remain unknown. Indicated treatment: 10-day PBMC culture with coronavirus spike peptide pools or control peptides (ViraFEST assay). With the Oncomine TCR Beta short-read assay, DNA from cultured CD4+ T cells was sequenced. One entry per CDR3 protein, called by TCRdb with MiXCR from the PCR reads. Seen here are thousands of distinct CDR3 sequences, about 38% observed once, and the top ten hold roughly a third. Input material: CD4+ T cells from blood, cultured in vitro. The source is a human donor who had recovered from COVID-19.

This clonotype was picked up one time. The chain has TRBV2 and TRBJ2-2; 7 nucleotides agree with TRBD2. The CDR3 consists of 14 residues. J lost 3 bases, V lost 4 bases, and 2 bases had no gene match. The germline gives CDR1 SNHLY, CDR2 FYNNEI. Here the CDR3 reads CASSVGGYTGELFF. The CDR3 DNA reads TGTGCCAGCAGTGTGGGGGGGTACACCGGGGAGCTGTTTTTT.

This clonotype was counted between two and nine times. This rearrangement joins TRBV7-9 to TRBJ2-7, with 7 bases matching TRBD1. Germline CDR1 SEHNR, CDR2 FQNEAQ (reference sequence). CDR3 size: 13 residues. V dropped 7 bases and J dropped 8; count of bases not matched to a gene: 11. The CDR3 is CASKSGTASKQYF. The DNA for the CDR3 is TGTGCCAGCAAATCCGGGACAGCTTCCAAGCAGTACTTC.

CDR3 nucleotide sequence: TGCAGTGCTAGAGTATGGGGGAATTCACCCCTCCACTTT. Translation gives CSARVWGNSPLHF. The chain is built from TRBV20-1 and TRBJ1-6; possibly TRBD1 for D (5 bases). Trimming removed 1 base at V and 7 bases at J, with 8 bases between. The CDR3 consists of 13 residues. Germline CDR1 is DFQATT and CDR2 is SNEGSKA (reference sequence).

The chain carries TRBV19 and TRBJ2-5, with D perhaps assigned TRBD1 or TRBD2 (5 bases each). V lost 5 bases and J 5 bases, leaving 18 bases between the germline ends. Germline CDR1 reads LNHDA; CDR2 reads SQIVND (reference sequence). The CDR3 is 15 residues long. Here the CDR3 reads CASSPPGLRGETQYF. The CDR3 DNA follows: TGTGCCAGTAGTCCGCCGGGCTTGAGGGGCGAGACCCAGTACTTC.

This clonotype turned up a few times. The J gene is TRBJ1-1, the V gene TRBV7-8; 9 nucleotides line up with TRBD1. Germline-derived CDR1 and CDR2 are SGHVS and FQNEAQ. This CDR3 has 15 residues. The trim removed 1 base at V and 4 bases at J, leaving 4 bases unmatched. For the CDR3, the DNA is TGTGCCAGCAGCTTAGGGACAGGGGACCTCACTGAAGCTTTCTTT. This translates into CASSLGTGDLTEAFF.